Shown below are 30 T cell receptor beta chains from a single sample sequenced in a study of T cell responses to AZD1222 COVID-19 vaccine (dated by TCRdb to 2020 to 2022). To prepare the library, the immunoSEQ multiplex PCR assay was applied. TCRdb re-hosts the immuneACCESS table, in-frame sequences only. Its copies lack some clones; in the studies checked, an unresolved V gene accounts for under half of them, and the cause for the rest is not known. In all, the sample holds roughly 80,000 clones, and about 89% of those were seen once. 4.5% to 5.5% of the sample is held by the ten biggest clonotypes. The time point label for this specimen denotes: baseline before first vaccination. The treatment or condition label corresponds to: meningococcal conjugate vaccine given as trial control. The specimen was peripheral blood, collected on day 0 of MenACWY control vaccination. The source is an adult in good health.

This clone is a singleton in its sample. V usage is TRBV19 and J usage is TRBJ1-2; D uncertain. The CDR3 loop spans 15 amino acids. V shed 4 bases and J shed 5 bases, with 17 bases lying between them. Germline CDR1 is LNHDA and CDR2 is SQIVND (reference sequence). CDR3 bases: TGTGCCAGTAGTAGCCCACTTGGCTTACTATATGGCTACACCTTC. Encoded protein: CASSSPLGLLYGYTF.

The rearrangement uses TRBV5-1 and TRBJ1-1; D call uncertain. V was pared by 0 bases and J by 4 bases, with 10 bases between. There are 14 residues in the CDR3. Germline values: CDR1 SGHRS, CDR2 YFSETQ. The CDR3 protein is CASSLEGEGTEAFF. The DNA for the CDR3 is TGCGCCAGCAGCTTGGAGGGAGAGGGCACTGAAGCTTTCTTT. Drawing the rest from reference TRBV5-1 and TRBJ1-1, the complete variable domain is KAGVTQTPRYLIKTRGQQVTLSCSPISGHRSVSWYQQTPGQGLQFLFEYFSETQRNKGNFPGRFSGRQFSNSRSEMNVSTLELGDSALYLCASSLEGEGTEAFFGQGTRLTVV.

The chain employs TRBV7-2 and TRBJ2-1; tentatively, D is TRBD1 (6 bases). The germline V and J ends were trimmed by 1 base and 0 bases, with 10 bases remaining between them. There are 16 residues in the CDR3. The germline gives CDR1 SGHTA, CDR2 FQGNSA. CDR3 sequence: CASSLVGTSSYNEQFF. The CDR3 DNA follows: TGTGCCAGCAGCTTAGTAGGGACATCCTCCTACAATGAGCAGTTCTTC.

The rearrangement links TRBV30 to TRBJ2-1, with D perhaps assigned TRBD1 or TRBD2 (5 bases each). Germline-derived CDR1 and CDR2 are GTSNPN and SVGIG (reference sequence). The CDR3 consists of 12 residues. The V and J ends lost 1 base and 7 bases respectively, with 8 bases between them. CDR3 DNA sequence: TGTGCCTGGAGTGGAGGGGCGAATGAGCAGTTCTTC. It translates to CAWSGGANEQFF.

This chain connects TRBV29-1 to TRBJ1-2, with 7 bases lining up with TRBD1. CDR3 length equals 14 residues. The germline V gene has CDR1 SQVTM and CDR2 ANQGSEA. Losses at the gene ends were 5 bases for V and 4 bases for J; bases not matched to a gene: 10. CDR3 amino acids: CSVQTGVTIYGYTF. CDR3 DNA: TGCAGCGTTCAAACAGGGGTCACCATCTATGGCTACACCTTC.

The chain recombines TRBV9 with TRBJ2-1, with TRBD2 matching over 11 bases. J gave up 7 bases and V 0 bases, and 6 bases lay outside the gene matches. The CDR3 has 16 residues. Germline loops: CDR1 SGDLS, CDR2 YYNGEE. CDR3 coding DNA: TGTGCCAGCAGCGTAGGTGGGACTAGCGGACCTAATGAGCAGTTCTTC. Translation: CASSVGGTSGPNEQFF.

This chain uses TRBV5-8 with TRBJ1-3; unclear D gene. CDR3 length: 15 residues. Germline loops: CDR1 SGHTS, CDR2 YDEGEE. V was clipped by 2 bases and J by 0 bases, with 9 bases between them. The CDR3 spells CASSFGQSSGNTIYF. DNA for the CDR3: TGTGCCAGCAGCTTCGGTCAGTCCTCTGGAAACACCATATATTTT.

The chain joins TRBV9 to TRBJ2-2; a weak D match, TRBD1 (5 bases). This CDR3 has 16 residues. Germline CDR1 and CDR2: SGDLS and YYNGEE. V lost 0 bases and J lost 6, with 15 bases in between. CDR3 DNA sequence: TGTGCCAGCAGCGTAGGCCAAACAGGCAGGGCCGGGGAGCTGTTTTTT. It is translated as CASSVGQTGRAGELFF.

This chain connects TRBV5-4 to TRBJ1-1; no reliable D call. The germline V gene encodes CDR1 SGHNT and CDR2 YYREEE (reference sequence). Trimming left V 0 bases short and J 1 base short, with 4 bases between. CDR3 length equals 13 residues. CDR3 coding DNA: TGTGCCAGCAGCTTGGAGCCGAACACTGAAGCTTTCTTT. It yields the protein CASSLEPNTEAFF.

The J gene is TRBJ2-7, the V gene TRBV27, with D unresolved. From germline, CDR1 is MNHEY and CDR2 SMNVEV (reference sequence). V shed 8 bases and J shed 0 bases, with 8 bases lying between them. The CDR3 covers 12 residues. DNA of the CDR3: TGTGCCAGCTTCAGTAGCTCCTACGAGCAGTACTTC. Translated: CASFSSSYEQYF.

The sample holds a few counts of this clone. The chain joins TRBV5-1 to TRBJ2-7, with D unclear. In germline, CDR1 is SGHRS, CDR2 YFSETQ. Trimming took off 6 bases at V and 5 bases at J, with 12 bases between the two ends. This CDR3 comprises 12 residues. CDR3 in amino acids: CASISDGDEQYF. The CDR3, as DNA: TGCGCCAGCATCTCGGACGGCGACGAGCAGTACTTC.

The chain has TRBV28 and TRBJ1-1, with D possibly TRBD1 on 5 matching bases. CDR3 length: 14 residues. Deletions cut 5 bases from V and 1 base from J, with 11 bases between. The germline V gene encodes CDR1 MDHEN and CDR2 SYDVKM. The CDR3 protein is CASSPQGANTEAFF. CDR3 DNA sequence: TGTGCCAGCAGTCCGCAGGGAGCGAACACTGAAGCTTTCTTT.

V and J are TRBV27 and TRBJ1-1; a weak D match, TRBD1 (5 bases). Deletions cut 6 bases from V and 1 base from J, with 18 bases between. CDR3 size: 16 residues. Germline V lookup: CDR1 MNHEY, CDR2 SMNVEV (reference sequence). In DNA form, the CDR3 reads TGTGCCAGCAGCCACTACCCCGGGACGGAGAACACTGAAGCTTTCTTT. It encodes CASSHYPGTENTEAFF.

The chain links TRBV10-3 to TRBJ2-2; 8 nucleotides line up with TRBD2. The CDR3 is 15 amino acids. Germline V gene data show CDR1 as ENHRY and CDR2 as SYGVKD. V trimming: 10 bases; J trimming: 5 bases; junction bases outside the gene matches: 12. This CDR3 reads CATEEAGEWTGELFF. The CDR3 bases are TGTGCCACGGAGGAAGCGGGAGAATGGACCGGGGAGCTGTTTTTT.

This clone appeared once. This sequence joins TRBV7-9 and TRBJ1-1; no firm D call. Germline CDR1 SEHNR, CDR2 FQNEAQ (reference sequence). This CDR3 comprises 15 residues. V lost 0 bases and J 3 bases, leaving 11 bases between the germline ends. CDR3 nucleotides: TGTGCCAGCAGCTTAGCCGATGGTGTTTACACTGAAGCTTTCTTT. This sequence encodes CASSLADGVYTEAFF.

This chain uses TRBV7-9 with TRBJ1-1; D remains unclear. The CDR3 length is 12 residues. Germline CDR1 and CDR2: SEHNR and FQNEAQ (reference sequence). V gave up 7 bases and J gave up 1 base, with 7 bases separating them. The CDR3 sequence: CASTFENTEAFF. The CDR3 DNA sequence: TGTGCCAGCACCTTCGAGAACACTGAAGCTTTCTTT.

The genes are TRBV4-2 and TRBJ1-1, with D tentatively TRBD1 (5 bases). The germline V gene has CDR1 LGHNA and CDR2 YNFKEQ. The CDR3 runs 15 residues. With 0 bases removed from V and 1 base from J, the gap between germline ends came to 9 bases. CDR3 nucleotides: TGTGCCAGCAGCCAAGAGGCAGGGCCGAACACTGAAGCTTTCTTT. Translated: CASSQEAGPNTEAFF.

The rearrangement joins TRBV2 to TRBJ2-5, with D perhaps TRBD2 (6 bases). This CDR3 comprises 14 residues. Per germline, CDR1 SNHLY and CDR2 FYNNEI. V gave up 6 bases and J gave up 0 bases, with 11 bases separating them. DNA for the CDR3: TGTGCCAGCAGGAGAGGAGGGTACCAAGAGACCCAGTACTTC. Amino acids: CASRRGGYQETQYF.

CDR3 DNA sequence: TGTGCCAGTAGTATTACTAGTTCGAGAAGCACCGGGGAGCTGTTTTTT. Translated: CASSITSSRSTGELFF. This rearrangement joins TRBV19 to TRBJ2-2; perhaps TRBD2 as D (5 bases). CDR3 length: 16 amino acids. The V gene's germline CDR1 is LNHDA and CDR2 SQIVND (reference sequence). Trimming removed 3 bases from V and 4 bases from J, with 15 bases in between.

V and J are TRBV5-1 and TRBJ2-2, with 9 bases identical to TRBD1. The CDR3 runs to 14 residues. Per the germline V gene, CDR1 is SGHRS and CDR2 is YFSETQ. The V and J ends lost 4 bases and 5 bases, in that order; junction bases with no gene match: 3. As DNA, the CDR3 is TGCGCCAGCAGCAGGGACAGGGTGACCGGGGAGCTGTTTTTT. This codes for CASSRDRVTGELFF.

The genes are TRBV5-6 and TRBJ1-5, with D uncertain. This CDR3 region has 14 residues. V lost 2 bases to trimming and J lost 5 bases, with 11 bases between them. The germline V gene encodes CDR1 SGHDT and CDR2 YYEEEE. The chain's CDR3 is CASSLGAGDQPQHF. Written as DNA, the CDR3 is TGTGCCAGCAGCTTAGGCGCTGGCGATCAGCCCCAGCATTTT.

J is TRBJ2-5 and V is TRBV6-5; D perhaps matches TRBD1 (6 bases). Per the germline V gene, CDR1 is MNHEY and CDR2 is SVGAGI. The CDR3 spans 14 residues. Trimming removed 6 bases from V and 5 bases from J, with 16 bases in between. The CDR3 spells CASRARRGWETQYF. As DNA, the CDR3 is TGTGCCAGCAGGGCCCGCAGGGGCTGGGAGACCCAGTACTTC.

V is TRBV20-1 and J is TRBJ2-7, with no clear D. V was clipped by 7 bases and J by 3 bases, with 10 bases between them. This CDR3 spans 11 amino acids. The V gene's germline CDR1 is DFQATT and CDR2 SNEGSKA (reference sequence). As DNA, the CDR3 is TGCAGTGTTCCGGTCCTCTACGAGCAGTACTTC. Amino acid sequence: CSVPVLYEQYF.

This sequence joins TRBV11-2 and TRBJ2-1, with D possibly matching TRBD1 (6 bases). This CDR3 is built from 15 residues. Trimming shortened V by 5 bases and J by 6 bases, and 17 bases separated the two germline ends. Per the germline V gene, CDR1 is SGHAT and CDR2 is FQNNGV. CDR3 protein: CASSVPLPRGNEQFF. The CDR3 DNA reads TGTGCCAGCAGCGTCCCACTTCCCAGGGGCAATGAGCAGTTCTTC.

V gene TRBV28 combines with J gene TRBJ1-5; 7 bases align to TRBD1. Losses at the gene ends were 7 bases for V and 4 bases for J; bases not matched to a gene: 7. The CDR3 length is 14 residues. Looked up from germline, CDR1 is MDHEN and CDR2 is SYDVKM. DNA of the CDR3: TGTGCCAGCACCCCAGGGGGGCAGAATCAGCCCCAGCATTTT. It translates to CASTPGGQNQPQHF.

The chain is built from TRBV27 and TRBJ1-1; TRBD1 matches 9 bases. Germline V lookup: CDR1 MNHEY, CDR2 SMNVEV (reference sequence). V lost 4 bases and J lost 8; bases outside the gene matches: 8. This CDR3 is built from 14 residues. The CDR3 nucleotides read TGTGCCAGCAGTTGGACAGGGGCGAGGAGGGAAGCTTTCTTT. Protein: CASSWTGARREAFF.

The rearrangement links TRBV10-3 to TRBJ1-5; possible D gene TRBD1, 5 bases. This CDR3 comprises 16 residues. Germline assignment: CDR1 ENHRY and CDR2 SYGVKD. Trimming took off 0 bases at V and 3 bases at J, with 12 bases between the two ends. The CDR3 is CAISESAGADNQPQHF. In nucleotides, the CDR3 is TGTGCCATCAGTGAGTCCGCCGGGGCGGACAATCAGCCCCAGCATTTT.

The chain combines TRBV5-4 with TRBJ2-3; 12 bases are shared with TRBD2. This CDR3 region has 16 residues. Losses at the gene ends were 2 bases for V and 3 bases for J; bases not matched to a gene: 4. In germline, CDR1 is SGHNT, CDR2 YYREEE (reference sequence). DNA of the CDR3: TGTGCCAGCAGCTTTAGACTAGCGGGAGAAACAGATACGCAGTATTTT. This sequence encodes CASSFRLAGETDTQYF.

The J gene is TRBJ1-2, the V gene TRBV6-6; no clear D gene. Germline CDR1 and CDR2: MNHNY and SVGAGI (reference sequence). The CDR3 loop spans 15 amino acids. V was shortened by 7 bases and J by 4 bases, with 19 bases between the two germline ends. The CDR3 reads CASTKNSEPIYGYTF. DNA of the CDR3: TGTGCCAGCACCAAGAACAGCGAACCGATCTATGGCTACACCTTC.

This CDR3 is CAWRDNREGYTF. The CDR3 DNA is TGTGCCTGGAGGGACAACCGGGAGGGCTACACCTTC. The genes are TRBV30 and TRBJ1-2, with D possibly being TRBD1 (5 bases). Germline V gives CDR1 GTSNPN, CDR2 SVGIG (reference sequence). V shed 3 bases and J shed 8 bases, with 13 bases lying between them. The CDR3 consists of 12 residues. Variable domain in full (rest from reference TRBV30 and TRBJ1-2): SQTIHQWPATLVQPVGSPLSLECTVEGTSNPNLYWYRQAAGRGLQLLFYSVGIGQISSEVPQNLSASRPQDRQFILSSKKLLLSDSGFYLCAWRDNREGYTFGSGTRLTVV.